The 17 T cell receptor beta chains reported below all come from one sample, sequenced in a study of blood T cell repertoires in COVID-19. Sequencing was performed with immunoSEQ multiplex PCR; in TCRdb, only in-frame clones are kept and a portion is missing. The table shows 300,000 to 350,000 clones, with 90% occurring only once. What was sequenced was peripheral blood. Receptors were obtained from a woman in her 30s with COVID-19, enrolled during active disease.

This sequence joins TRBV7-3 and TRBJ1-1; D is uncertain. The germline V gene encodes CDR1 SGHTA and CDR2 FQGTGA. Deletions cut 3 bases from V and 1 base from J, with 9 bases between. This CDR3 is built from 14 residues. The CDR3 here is CASSFSYRNTEAFF. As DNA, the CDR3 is TGTGCCAGCAGCTTTTCTTACAGGAACACTGAAGCTTTCTTT.

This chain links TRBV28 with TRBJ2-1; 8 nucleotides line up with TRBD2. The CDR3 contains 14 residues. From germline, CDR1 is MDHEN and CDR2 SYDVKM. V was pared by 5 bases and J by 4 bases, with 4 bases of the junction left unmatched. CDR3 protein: CASSVAGKYNEQFF. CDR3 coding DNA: TGTGCCAGCAGTGTAGCGGGAAAGTACAATGAGCAGTTCTTC.

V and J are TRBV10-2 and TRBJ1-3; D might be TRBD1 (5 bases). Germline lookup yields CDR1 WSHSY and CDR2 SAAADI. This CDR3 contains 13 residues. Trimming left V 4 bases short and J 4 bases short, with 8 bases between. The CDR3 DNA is TGCGCCAGCAGTGGACAGTCCGGAAACACCATATATTTT. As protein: CASSGQSGNTIYF.

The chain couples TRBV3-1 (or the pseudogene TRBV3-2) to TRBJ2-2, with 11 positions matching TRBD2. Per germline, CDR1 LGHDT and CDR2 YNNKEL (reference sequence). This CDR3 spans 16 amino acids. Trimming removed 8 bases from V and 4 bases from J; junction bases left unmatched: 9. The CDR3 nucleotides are TGTGCCAGCGGGATAGCGGGAGGGCCGGTCACCGGGGAGCTGTTTTTT. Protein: CASGIAGGPVTGELFF.

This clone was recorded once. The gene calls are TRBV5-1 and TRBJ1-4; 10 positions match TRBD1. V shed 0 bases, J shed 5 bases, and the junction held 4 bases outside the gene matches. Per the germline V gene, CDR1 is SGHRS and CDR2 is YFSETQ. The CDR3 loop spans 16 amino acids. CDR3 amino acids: CASSLGGQGTNEKLFF. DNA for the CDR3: TGCGCCAGCAGCTTGGGGGGACAGGGGACAAATGAAAAACTGTTTTTT.

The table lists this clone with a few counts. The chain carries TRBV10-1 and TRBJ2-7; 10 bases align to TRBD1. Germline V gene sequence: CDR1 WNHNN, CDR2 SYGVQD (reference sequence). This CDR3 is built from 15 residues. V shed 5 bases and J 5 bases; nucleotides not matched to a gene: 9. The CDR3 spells CASSSPGQGTDEQYF. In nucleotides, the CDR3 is TGCGCCAGCAGTTCACCGGGACAGGGGACAGACGAGCAGTACTTC.

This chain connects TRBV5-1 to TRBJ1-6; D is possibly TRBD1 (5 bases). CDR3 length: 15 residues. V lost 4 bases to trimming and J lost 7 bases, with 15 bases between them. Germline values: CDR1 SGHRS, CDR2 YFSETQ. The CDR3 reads CASSPQGSKNSPLHF. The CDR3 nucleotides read TGCGCCAGCAGCCCCCAGGGCAGCAAAAATTCACCCCTCCACTTT.

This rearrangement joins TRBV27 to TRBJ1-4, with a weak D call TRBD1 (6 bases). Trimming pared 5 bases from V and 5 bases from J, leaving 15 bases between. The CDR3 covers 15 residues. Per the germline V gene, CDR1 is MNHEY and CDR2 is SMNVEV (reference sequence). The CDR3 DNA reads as TGTGCCAGCAGTCTACTGGGGGACATAAATGAAAAACTGTTTTTT. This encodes CASSLLGDINEKLFF.

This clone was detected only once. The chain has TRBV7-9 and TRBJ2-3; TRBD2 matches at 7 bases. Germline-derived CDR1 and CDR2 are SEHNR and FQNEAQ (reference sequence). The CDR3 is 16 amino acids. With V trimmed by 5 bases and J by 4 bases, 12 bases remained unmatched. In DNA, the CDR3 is TGTGCCAGCAGCGGGTCAGGCGGGAGATTGGCAGATACGCAGTATTTT. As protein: CASSGSGGRLADTQYF.

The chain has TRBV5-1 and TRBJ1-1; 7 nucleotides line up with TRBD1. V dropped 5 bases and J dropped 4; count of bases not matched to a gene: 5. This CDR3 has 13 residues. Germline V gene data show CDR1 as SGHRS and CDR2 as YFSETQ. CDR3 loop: CASSLTGLTEAFF. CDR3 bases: TGCGCCAGCAGTTTGACAGGGCTCACTGAAGCTTTCTTT.

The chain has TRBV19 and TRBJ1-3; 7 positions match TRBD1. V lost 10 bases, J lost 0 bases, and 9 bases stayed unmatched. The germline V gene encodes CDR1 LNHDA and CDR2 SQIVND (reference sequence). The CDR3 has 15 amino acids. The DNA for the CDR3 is TGTGCCATCCACGACGCAGGGGGCTCTGGAAACACCATATATTTT. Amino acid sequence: CAIHDAGGSGNTIYF.

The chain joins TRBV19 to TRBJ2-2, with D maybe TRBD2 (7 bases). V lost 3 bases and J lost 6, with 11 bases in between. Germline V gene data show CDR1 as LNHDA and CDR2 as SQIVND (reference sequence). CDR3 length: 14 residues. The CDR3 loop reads CASSIGGRAGELFF. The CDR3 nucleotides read TGTGCCAGTAGTATCGGGGGGCGGGCCGGGGAGCTGTTTTTT.

In nucleotides, the CDR3 is TGTGCCAGCAGCCTTTCACAGGGAACCGGGGAGCTGTTTTTT. It yields the protein CASSLSQGTGELFF. V and J are TRBV7-3 and TRBJ2-2; D possibly corresponds to TRBD1 (6 bases). V was trimmed by 5 bases and J by 5 bases, leaving 12 bases between them. Germline CDR1 is SGHTA and CDR2 is FQGTGA. This CDR3 spans 14 amino acids. The variable domain in full, completed from reference TRBV7-3 and TRBJ2-2, reads GAGVSQTPSNKVTEKGKYVELRCDPISGHTALYWYRQSLGQGPEFLIYFQGTGAADDSGLPNDRFFAVRPEGSVSTLKIQRTERGDSAVYLCASSLSQGTGELFFGEGSRLTVL.

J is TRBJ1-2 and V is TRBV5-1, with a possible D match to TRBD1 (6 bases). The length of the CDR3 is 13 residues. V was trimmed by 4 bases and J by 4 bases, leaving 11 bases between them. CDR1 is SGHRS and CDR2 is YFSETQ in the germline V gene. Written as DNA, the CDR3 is TGCGCCAGCAGCCTACGGACAGCCTATGGCTACACCTTC. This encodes CASSLRTAYGYTF. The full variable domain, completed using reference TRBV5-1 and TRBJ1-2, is KAGVTQTPRYLIKTRGQQVTLSCSPISGHRSVSWYQQTPGQGLQFLFEYFSETQRNKGNFPGRFSGRQFSNSRSEMNVSTLELGDSALYLCASSLRTAYGYTFGSGTRLTVV.

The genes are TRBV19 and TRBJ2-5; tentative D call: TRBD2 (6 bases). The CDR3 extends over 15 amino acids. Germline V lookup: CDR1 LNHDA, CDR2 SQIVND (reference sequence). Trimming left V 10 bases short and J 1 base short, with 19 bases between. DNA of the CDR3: TGTGCCACCAGAGGAGTAGCGGTTAGCCAAGAGACCCAGTACTTC. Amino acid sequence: CATRGVAVSQETQYF.

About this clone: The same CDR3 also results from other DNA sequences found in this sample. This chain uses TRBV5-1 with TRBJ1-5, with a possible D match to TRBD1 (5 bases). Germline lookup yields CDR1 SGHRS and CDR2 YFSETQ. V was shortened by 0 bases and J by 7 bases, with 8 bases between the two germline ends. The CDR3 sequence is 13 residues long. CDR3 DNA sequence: TGCGCCAGCAGCTTGGGGGGGGAGCAGCCCCAGCATTTT. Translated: CASSLGGEQPQHF.

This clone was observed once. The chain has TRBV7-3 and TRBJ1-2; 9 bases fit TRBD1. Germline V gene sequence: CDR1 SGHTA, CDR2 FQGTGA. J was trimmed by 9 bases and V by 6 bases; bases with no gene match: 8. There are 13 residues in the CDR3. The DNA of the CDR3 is TGTGCCAGCAGTAAGACAGGGGGATCAAGCTACACCTTC. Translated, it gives CASSKTGGSSYTF.